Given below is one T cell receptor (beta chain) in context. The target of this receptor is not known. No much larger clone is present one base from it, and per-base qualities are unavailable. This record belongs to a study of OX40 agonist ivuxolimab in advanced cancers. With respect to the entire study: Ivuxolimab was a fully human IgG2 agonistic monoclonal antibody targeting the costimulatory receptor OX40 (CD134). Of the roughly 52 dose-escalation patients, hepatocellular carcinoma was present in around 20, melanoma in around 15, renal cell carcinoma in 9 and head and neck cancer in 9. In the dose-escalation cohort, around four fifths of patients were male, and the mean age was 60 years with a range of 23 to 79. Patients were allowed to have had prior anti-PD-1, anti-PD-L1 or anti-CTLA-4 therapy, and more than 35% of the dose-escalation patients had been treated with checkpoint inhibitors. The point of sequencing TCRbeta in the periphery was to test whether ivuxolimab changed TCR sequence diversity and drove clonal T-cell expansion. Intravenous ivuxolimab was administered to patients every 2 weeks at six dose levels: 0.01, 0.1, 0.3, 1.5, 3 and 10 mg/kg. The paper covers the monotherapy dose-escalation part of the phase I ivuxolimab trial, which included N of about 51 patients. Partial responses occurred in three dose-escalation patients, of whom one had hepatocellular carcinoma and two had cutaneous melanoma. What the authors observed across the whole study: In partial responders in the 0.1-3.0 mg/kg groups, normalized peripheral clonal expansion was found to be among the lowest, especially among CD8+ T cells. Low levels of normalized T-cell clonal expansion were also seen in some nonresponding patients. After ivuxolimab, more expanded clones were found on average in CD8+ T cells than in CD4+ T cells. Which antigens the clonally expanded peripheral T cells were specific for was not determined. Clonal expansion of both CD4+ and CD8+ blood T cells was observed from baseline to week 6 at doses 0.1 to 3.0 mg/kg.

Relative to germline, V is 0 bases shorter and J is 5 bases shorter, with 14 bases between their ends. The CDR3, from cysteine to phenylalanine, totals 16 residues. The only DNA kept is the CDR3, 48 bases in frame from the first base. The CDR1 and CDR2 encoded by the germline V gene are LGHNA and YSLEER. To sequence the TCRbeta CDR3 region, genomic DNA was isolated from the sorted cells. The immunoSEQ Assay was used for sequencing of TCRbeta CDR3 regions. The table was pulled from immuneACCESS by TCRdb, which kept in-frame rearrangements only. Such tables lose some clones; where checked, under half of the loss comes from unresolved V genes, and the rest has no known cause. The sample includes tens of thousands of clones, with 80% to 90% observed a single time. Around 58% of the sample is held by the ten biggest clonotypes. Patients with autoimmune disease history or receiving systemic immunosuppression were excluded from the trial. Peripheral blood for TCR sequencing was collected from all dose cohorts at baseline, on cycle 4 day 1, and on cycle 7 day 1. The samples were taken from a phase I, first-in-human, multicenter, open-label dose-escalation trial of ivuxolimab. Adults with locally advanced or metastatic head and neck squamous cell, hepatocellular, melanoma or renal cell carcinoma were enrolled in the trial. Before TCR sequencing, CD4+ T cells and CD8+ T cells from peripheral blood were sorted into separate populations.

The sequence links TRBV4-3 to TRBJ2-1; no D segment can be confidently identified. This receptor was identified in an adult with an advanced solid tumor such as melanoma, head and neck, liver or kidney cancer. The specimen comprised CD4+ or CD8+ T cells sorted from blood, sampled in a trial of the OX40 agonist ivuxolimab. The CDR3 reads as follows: CASSQDRANSNNEQFF. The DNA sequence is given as TGCGCCAGCAGCCAAGATCGAGCGAATTCAAACAATGAGCAGTTCTTC.